This T cell receptor (beta chain) was observed in a study of identical twins. Each CDR3 protein is one row after TCRdb ran MiXCR on the 5' RACE reads. This table holds approximately 210,000 distinct CDR3 sequences, about 6.7% found once. Germline CDR1 and CDR2: SGHRS and YFSETQ. CDR3 length: 14 amino acids. Between the trimmed V and J ends, which lost 6 bases and 4 bases, there was a span of 11 bases. There are a few counts of this clonotype. These data were also filed under a second study, of T cells expressing NK-cell markers. As that report states: In sorted CD3+CD56+NKG2C+, CD3+CD56+NKG2C- and CD3+CD56-NKG2C+ T cells, TCR beta repertoires were obtained.

The sample was CD8+ T cells sorted from blood. This clonotype was sampled from a young woman in good health. The rearrangement joins TRBV5-1 to TRBJ2-6; D is undetermined. The CDR3 coding sequence is TGCGCCAGCAAAGAGTCCCCCGGGGCCAACGTCCTGACTTTC. It codes for CASKESPGANVLTF.